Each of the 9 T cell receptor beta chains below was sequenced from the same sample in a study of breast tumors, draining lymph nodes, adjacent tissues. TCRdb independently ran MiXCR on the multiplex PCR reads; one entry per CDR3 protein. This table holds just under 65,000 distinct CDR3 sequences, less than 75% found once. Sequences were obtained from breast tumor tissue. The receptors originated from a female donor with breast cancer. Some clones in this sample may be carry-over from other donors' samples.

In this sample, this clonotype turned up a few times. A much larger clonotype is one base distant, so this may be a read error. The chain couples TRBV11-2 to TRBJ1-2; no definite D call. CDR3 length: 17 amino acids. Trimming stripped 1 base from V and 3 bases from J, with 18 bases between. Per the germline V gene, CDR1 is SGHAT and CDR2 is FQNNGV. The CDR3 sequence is CASSLVRPAARDYGYTF. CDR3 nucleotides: TGTGCCAGCAGCTTAGTTCGGCCCGCGGCGAGGGACTATGGCTACACCTTC. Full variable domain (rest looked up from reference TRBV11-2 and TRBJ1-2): EAGVAQSPRYKIIEKRQSVAFWCNPISGHATLYWYQQILGQGPKLLIQFQNNGVVDDSQLPKDRFSAERLKGVDSTLKIQPAKLEDSAVYLCASSLVRPAARDYGYTFGSGTRLTVV.

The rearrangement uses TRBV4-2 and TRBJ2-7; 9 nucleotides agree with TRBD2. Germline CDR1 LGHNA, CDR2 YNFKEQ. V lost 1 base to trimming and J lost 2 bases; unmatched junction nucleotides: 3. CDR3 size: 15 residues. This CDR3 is CASSQGGGRAYEQYF. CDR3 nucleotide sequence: TGTGCCAGCAGCCAAGGGGGCGGGAGGGCCTACGAGCAGTACTTC.

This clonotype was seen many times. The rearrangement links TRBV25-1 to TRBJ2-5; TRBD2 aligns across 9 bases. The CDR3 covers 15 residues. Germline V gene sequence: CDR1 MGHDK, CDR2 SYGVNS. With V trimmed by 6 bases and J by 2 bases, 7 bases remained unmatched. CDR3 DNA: TGTGCCAGCAGGAAGACTAGCGGAACACAAGAGACCCAGTACTTC. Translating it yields CASRKTSGTQETQYF.

CDR3 nucleotide sequence: TGTGCCAGTAGGGTAGCGGGGGGGCAGGGGGCCAACGTCCTGACTTTC. Translation gives CASRVAGGQGANVLTF. The chain is built from TRBV19 and TRBJ2-6, with 11 nucleotides matching TRBD2. This CDR3 is 16 amino acids long. Per germline, CDR1 LNHDA and CDR2 SQIVND (reference sequence). With V trimmed by 6 bases and J by 4 bases, 5 bases remained unmatched. Together with reference TRBV19 and TRBJ2-6, the CDR3 gives the full variable domain: DGGITQSPKYLFRKEGQNVTLSCEQNLNHDAMYWYRQDPGQGLRLIYYSQIVNDFQKGDIAEGYSVSREKKESFPLTVTSAQKNPTAFYLCASRVAGGQGANVLTFGAGSRLTVL.

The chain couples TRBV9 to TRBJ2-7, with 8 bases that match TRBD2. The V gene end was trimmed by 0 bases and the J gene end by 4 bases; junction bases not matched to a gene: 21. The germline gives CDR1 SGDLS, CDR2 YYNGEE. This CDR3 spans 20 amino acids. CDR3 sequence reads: CASSVAGGGPRSSRPYEQYF. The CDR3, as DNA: TGTGCCAGCAGCGTAGCCGGGGGGGGGCCTAGGAGTTCGCGACCTTACGAGCAGTACTTC.

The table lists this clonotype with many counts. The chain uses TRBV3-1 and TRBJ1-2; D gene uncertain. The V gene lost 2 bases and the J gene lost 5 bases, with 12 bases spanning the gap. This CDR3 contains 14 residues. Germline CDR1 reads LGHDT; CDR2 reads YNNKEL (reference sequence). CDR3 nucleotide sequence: TGTGCCAGCAGCCAATCGGCCGCAATGTATGGCTACACCTTC. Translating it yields CASSQSAAMYGYTF.

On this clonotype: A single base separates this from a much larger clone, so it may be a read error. DNA of the CDR3: TGTGCCAGCAGCGCCGACAGCTACCAGATGCCCCAGCATTTT. This sequence encodes CASSADSYQMPQHF. The rearrangement joins TRBV12-3 or TRBV12-4 to TRBJ1-5; the D gene is possibly TRBD1 (5 bases). This CDR3 spans 14 amino acids. V gave up 6 bases and J gave up 9 bases, with 18 bases separating them.

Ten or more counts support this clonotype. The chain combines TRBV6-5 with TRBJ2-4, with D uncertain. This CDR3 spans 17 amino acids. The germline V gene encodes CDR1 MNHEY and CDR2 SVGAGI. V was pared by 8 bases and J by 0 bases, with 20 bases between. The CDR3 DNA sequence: TGTGCCAGCGCCCACAGACATATAGATATAGCCAAAAACATTCAGTACTTC. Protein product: CASAHRHIDIAKNIQYF.

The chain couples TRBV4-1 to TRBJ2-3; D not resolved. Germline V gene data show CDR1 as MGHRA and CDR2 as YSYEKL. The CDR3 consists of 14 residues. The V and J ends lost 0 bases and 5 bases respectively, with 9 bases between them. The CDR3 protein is CASSQDPGRDTQYF. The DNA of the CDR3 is TGCGCCAGCAGCCAAGATCCCGGACGAGATACGCAGTATTTT.